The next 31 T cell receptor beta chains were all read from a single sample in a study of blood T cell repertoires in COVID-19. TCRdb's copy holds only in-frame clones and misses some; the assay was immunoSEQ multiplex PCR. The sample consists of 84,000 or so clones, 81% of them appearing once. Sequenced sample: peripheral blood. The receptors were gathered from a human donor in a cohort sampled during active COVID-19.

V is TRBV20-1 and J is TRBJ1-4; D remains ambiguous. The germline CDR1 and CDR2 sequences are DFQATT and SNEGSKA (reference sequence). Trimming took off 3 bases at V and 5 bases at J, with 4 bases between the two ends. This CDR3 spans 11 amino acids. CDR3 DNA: TGCAGTGCTAGCAGGAATGAAAAACTGTTTTTT. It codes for CSASRNEKLFF.

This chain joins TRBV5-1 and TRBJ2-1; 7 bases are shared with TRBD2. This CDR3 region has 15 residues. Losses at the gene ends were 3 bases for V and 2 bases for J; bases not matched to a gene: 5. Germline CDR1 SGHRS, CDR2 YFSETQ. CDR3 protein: CASSWEGIAYNEQFF. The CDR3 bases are TGCGCCAGCAGCTGGGAGGGTATTGCCTACAATGAGCAGTTCTTC.

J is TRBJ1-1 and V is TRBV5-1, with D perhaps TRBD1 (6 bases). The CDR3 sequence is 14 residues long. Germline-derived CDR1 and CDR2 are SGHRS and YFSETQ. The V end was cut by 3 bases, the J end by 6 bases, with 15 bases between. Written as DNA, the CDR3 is TGCGCCAGCAGCTCAGTACAGGGTCGGCCTGAAGCTTTCTTT. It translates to CASSSVQGRPEAFF.

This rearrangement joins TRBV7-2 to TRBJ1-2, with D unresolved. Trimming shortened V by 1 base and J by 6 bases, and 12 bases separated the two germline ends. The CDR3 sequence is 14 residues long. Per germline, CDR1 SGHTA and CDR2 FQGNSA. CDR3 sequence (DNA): TGTGCCAGCAGCTTAGGCCCCTTTCAGAATGGCTACACCTTC. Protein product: CASSLGPFQNGYTF.

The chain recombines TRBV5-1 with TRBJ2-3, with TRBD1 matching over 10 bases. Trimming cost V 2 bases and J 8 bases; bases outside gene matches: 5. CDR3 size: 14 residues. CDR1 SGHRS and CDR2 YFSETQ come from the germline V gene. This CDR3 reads CASSLDRGRGTQYF. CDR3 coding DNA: TGCGCCAGCAGCTTAGACAGGGGGCGAGGTACGCAGTATTTT.

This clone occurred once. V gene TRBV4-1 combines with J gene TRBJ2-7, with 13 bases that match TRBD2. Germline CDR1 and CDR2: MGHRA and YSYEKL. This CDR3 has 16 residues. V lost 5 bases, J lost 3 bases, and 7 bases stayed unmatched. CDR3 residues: CASSSRLAGGSYEQYF. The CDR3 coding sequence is TGCGCCAGCAGCTCACGACTAGCGGGGGGCAGCTACGAGCAGTACTTC.

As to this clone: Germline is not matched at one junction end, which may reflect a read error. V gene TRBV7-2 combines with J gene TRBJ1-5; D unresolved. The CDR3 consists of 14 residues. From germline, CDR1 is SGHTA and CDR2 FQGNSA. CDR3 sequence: CASILLDFNQPQHF. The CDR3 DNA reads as TGTGCCAGCATCTTACTAGATTTTAATCAGCCCCAGCATTTT.

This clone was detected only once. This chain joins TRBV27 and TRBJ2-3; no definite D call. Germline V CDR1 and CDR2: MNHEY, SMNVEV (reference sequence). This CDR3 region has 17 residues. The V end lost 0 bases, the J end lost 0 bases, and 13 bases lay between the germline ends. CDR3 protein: CASSLSIVRTSTDTQYF. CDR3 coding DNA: TGTGCCAGCAGTTTATCGATCGTCCGTACTAGCACAGATACGCAGTATTTT.

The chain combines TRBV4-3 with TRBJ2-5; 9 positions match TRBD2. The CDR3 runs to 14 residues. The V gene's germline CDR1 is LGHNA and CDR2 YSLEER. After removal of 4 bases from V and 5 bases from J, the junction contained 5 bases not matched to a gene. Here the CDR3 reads CASSPFAGGETQYF. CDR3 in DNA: TGCGCCAGCAGCCCCTTTGCGGGGGGGGAGACCCAGTACTTC.

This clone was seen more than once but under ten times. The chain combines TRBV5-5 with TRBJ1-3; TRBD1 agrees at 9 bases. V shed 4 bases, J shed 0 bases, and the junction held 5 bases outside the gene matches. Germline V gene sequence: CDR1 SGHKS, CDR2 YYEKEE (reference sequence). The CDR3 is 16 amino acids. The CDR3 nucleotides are TGTGCCAGCAGCGGAGGGACAGGGAGCTCTGGAAACACCATATATTTT. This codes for CASSGGTGSSGNTIYF. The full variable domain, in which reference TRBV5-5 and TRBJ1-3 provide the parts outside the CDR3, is DAGVTQSPTHLIKTRGQQVTLRCSPISGHKSVSWYQQVLGQGPQFIFQYYEKEERGRGNFPDRFSARQFPNYSSELNVNALLLGDSALYLCASSGGTGSSGNTIYFGEGSWLTVV.

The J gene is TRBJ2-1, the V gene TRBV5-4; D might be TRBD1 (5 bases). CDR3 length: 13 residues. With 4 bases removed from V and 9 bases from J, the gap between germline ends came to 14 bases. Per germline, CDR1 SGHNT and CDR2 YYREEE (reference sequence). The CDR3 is CASSATATGEQFF. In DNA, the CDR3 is TGTGCCAGCAGCGCGACAGCTACAGGTGAGCAGTTCTTC. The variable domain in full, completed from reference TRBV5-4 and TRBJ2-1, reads ETGVTQSPTHLIKTRGQQVTLRCSSQSGHNTVSWYQQALGQGPQFIFQYYREEENGRGNFPPRFSGLQFPNYSSELNVNALELDDSALYLCASSATATGEQFFGPGTRLTVL.

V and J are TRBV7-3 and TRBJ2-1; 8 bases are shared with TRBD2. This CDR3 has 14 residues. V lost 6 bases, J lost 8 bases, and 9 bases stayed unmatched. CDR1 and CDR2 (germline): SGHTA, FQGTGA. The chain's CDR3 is CASSPAGLGHEQFF. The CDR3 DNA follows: TGTGCCAGCAGTCCCGCGGGACTAGGTCATGAGCAGTTCTTC.

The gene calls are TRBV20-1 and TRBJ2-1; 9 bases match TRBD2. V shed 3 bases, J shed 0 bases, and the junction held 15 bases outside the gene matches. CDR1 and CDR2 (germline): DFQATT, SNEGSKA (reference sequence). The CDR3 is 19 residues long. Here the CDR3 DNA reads TGCAGTGCTAGTGGGTGGCGAGCGGGGGGACCTAGCTCCTACAATGAGCAGTTCTTC. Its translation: CSASGWRAGGPSSYNEQFF.

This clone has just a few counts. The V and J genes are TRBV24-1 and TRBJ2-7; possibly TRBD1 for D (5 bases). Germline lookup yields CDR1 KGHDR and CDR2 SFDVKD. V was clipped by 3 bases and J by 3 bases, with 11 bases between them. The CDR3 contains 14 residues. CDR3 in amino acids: CATSDSSGHYEQYF. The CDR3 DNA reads TGTGCCACCAGTGATAGTTCAGGACACTACGAGCAGTACTTC.

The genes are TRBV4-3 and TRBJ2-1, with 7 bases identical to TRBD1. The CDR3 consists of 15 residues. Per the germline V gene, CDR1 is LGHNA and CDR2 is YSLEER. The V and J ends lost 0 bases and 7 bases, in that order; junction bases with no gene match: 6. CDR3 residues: CASSQERADRNEQFF. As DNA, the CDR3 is TGCGCCAGCAGCCAAGAAAGGGCGGACAGGAATGAGCAGTTCTTC.

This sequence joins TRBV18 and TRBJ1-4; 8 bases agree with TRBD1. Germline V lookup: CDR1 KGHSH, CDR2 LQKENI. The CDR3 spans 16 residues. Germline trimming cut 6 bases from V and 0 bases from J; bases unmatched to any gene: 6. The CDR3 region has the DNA TGTGCCAGCTCGCGACAGGGGACAACAACTAATGAAAAACTGTTTTTT. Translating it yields CASSRQGTTTNEKLFF.

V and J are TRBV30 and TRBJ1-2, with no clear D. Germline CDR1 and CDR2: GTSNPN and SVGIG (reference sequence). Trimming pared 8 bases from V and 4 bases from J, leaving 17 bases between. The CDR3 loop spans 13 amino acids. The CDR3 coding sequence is TGTGCCCGCGGATCCAGGACTTTCTATGGCTACACCTTC. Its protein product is CARGSRTFYGYTF.

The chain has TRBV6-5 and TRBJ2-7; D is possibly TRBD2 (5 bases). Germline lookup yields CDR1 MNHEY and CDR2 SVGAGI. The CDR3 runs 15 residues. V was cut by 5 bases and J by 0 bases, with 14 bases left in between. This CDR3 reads CASSRTGLTSYEQYF. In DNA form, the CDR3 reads TGTGCCAGCAGTCGGACGGGGTTGACCTCCTACGAGCAGTACTTC.

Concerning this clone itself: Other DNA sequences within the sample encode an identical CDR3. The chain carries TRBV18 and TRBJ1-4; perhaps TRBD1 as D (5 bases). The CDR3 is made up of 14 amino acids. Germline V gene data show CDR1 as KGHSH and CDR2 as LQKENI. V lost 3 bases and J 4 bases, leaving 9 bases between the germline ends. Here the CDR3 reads CASSPGLLNEKLFF. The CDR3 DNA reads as TGTGCCAGCTCACCGGGACTGCTTAATGAAAAACTGTTTTTT.

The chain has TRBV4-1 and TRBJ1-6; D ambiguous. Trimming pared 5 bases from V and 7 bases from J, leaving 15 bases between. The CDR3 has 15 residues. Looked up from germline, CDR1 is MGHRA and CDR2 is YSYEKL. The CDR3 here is CASSIRTELNSPLHF. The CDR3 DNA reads TGCGCCAGCAGCATACGAACAGAATTAAATTCACCCCTCCACTTT.

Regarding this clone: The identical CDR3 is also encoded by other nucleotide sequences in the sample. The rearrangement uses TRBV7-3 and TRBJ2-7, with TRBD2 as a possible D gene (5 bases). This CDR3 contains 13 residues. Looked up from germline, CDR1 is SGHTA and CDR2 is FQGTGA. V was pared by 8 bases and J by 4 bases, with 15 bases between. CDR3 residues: CASGKRVGYEQYF. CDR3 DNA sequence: TGTGCCAGCGGAAAGAGGGTCGGGTACGAGCAGTACTTC. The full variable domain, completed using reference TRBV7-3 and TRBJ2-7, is GAGVSQTPSNKVTEKGKYVELRCDPISGHTALYWYRQSLGQGPEFLIYFQGTGAADDSGLPNDRFFAVRPEGSVSTLKIQRTERGDSAVYLCASGKRVGYEQYFGPGTRLTVT.

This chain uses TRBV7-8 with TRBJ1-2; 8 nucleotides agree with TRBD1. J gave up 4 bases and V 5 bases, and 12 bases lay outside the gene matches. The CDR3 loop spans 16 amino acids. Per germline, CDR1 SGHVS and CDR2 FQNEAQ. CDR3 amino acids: CASSQGVQGAIYGYTF. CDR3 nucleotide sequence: TGTGCCAGCAGCCAGGGGGTGCAGGGGGCGATCTATGGCTACACCTTC. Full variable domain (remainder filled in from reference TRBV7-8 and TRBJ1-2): GAGVSQSPRYKVAKRGQDVALRCDPISGHVSLFWYQQALGQGPEFLTYFQNEAQLDKSGLPSDRFFAERPEGSVSTLKIQRTQQEDSAVYLCASSQGVQGAIYGYTFGSGTRLTVV.

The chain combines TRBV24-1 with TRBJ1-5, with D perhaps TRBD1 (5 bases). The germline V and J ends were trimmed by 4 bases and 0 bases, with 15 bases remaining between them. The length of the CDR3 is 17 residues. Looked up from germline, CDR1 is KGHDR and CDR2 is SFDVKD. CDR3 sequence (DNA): TGTGCCACCAGTGAAGGGACTCCCACTTATAGCAATCAGCCCCAGCATTTT. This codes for CATSEGTPTYSNQPQHF.

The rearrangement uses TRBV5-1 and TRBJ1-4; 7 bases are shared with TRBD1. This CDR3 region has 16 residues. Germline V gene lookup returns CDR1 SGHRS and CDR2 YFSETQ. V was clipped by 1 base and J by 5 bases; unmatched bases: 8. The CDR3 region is CASSLTIQGVNEKLFF. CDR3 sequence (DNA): TGCGCCAGCAGCTTGACAATTCAGGGGGTGAATGAAAAACTGTTTTTT.

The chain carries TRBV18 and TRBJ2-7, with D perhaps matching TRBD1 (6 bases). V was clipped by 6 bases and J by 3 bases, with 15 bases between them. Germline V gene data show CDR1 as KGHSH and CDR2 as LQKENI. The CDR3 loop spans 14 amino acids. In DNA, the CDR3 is TGTGCCAGCTCCCCAGGGACACTTGACTACGAGCAGTACTTC. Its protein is CASSPGTLDYEQYF.

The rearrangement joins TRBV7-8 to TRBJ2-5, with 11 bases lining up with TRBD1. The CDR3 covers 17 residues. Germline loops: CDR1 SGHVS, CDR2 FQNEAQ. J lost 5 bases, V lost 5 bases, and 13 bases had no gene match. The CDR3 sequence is CASSPHLRTGGRETQYF. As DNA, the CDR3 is TGTGCCAGCAGCCCTCATTTGAGGACAGGGGGCCGCGAGACCCAGTACTTC.

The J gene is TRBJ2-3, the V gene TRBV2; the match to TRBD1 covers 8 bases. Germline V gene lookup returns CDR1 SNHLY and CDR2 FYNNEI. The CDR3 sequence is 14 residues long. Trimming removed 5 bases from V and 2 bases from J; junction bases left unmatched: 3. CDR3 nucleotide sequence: TGTGCCAGCAGTTTGGACAGGGTCACAGATACGCAGTATTTT. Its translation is CASSLDRVTDTQYF. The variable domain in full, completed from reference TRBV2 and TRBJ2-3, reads EPEVTQTPSHQVTQMGQEVILRCVPISNHLYFYWYRQILGQKVEFLVSFYNNEISEKSEIFDDQFSVERPDGSNFTLKIRSTKLEDSAMYFCASSLDRVTDTQYFGPGTRLTVL.

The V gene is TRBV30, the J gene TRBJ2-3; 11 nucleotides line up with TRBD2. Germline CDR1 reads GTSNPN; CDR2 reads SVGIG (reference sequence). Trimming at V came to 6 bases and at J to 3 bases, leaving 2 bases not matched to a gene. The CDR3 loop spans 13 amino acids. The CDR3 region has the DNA TGTGCCTGTAGCGGGGGGGCAACAGATACGCAGTATTTT. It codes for CACSGGATDTQYF.

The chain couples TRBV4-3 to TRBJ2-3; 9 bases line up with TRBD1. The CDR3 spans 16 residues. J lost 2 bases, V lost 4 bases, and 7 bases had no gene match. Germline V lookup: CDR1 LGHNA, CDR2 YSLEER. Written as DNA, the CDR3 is TGCGCCAGCAGCCGGGGGACAGGGCTCTTCACAGATACGCAGTATTTT. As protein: CASSRGTGLFTDTQYF.

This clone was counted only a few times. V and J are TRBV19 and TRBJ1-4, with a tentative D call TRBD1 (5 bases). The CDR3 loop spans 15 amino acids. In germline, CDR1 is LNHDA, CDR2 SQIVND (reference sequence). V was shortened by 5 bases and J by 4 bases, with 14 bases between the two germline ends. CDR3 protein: CASSVPTAINEKLFF. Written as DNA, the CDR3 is TGTGCCAGTAGTGTCCCGACAGCGATTAATGAAAAACTGTTTTTT.

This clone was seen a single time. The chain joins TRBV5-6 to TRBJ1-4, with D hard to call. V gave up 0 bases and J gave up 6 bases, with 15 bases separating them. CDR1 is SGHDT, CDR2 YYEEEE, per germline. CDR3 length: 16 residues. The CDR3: CASSLGRLQSDEKLFF. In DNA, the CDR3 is TGTGCCAGCAGCTTGGGTCGGTTACAGTCTGATGAAAAACTGTTTTTT. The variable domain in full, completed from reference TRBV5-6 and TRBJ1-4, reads DAGVTQSPTHLIKTRGQQVTLRCSPKSGHDTVSWYQQALGQGPQFIFQYYEEEERQRGNFPDRFSGHQFPNYSSELNVNALLLGDSALYLCASSLGRLQSDEKLFFGSGTQLSVL.